A single sample is the source of the 14 T cell receptor beta chains below, sequenced in a study of identical twins. One entry per CDR3 protein results from TCRdb running MiXCR on the 5' RACE reads. Here the sample spans under 800,000 distinct CDR3 sequences, 21% being singletons. Another study also made use of these data, one on T cells expressing NK-cell markers.

The sample comprised PBMCs. The receptors derive from a young woman in good health.

This clonotype was seen a few times. The chain joins TRBV6-1 to TRBJ1-5; no reliable D call. The CDR3 consists of 12 residues. V lost 2 bases to trimming and J lost 6 bases, with 5 bases between them. Germline V gene data show CDR1 as MNHNS and CDR2 as SASEGT. The CDR3 protein is CASSERAQPQHF. The CDR3 nucleotides are TGTGCCAGCAGTGAACGGGCTCAGCCCCAGCATTTT.

This clonotype was seen a handful of times. CDR3 sequence reads: CAISDREETQYF. As DNA, the CDR3 is TGTGCCATCAGTGACCGGGAGGAGACCCAGTACTTC. The chain couples TRBV10-3 to TRBJ2-5; the D gene is possibly TRBD2 (6 bases). V lost 3 bases and J 5 bases, leaving 7 bases between the germline ends. The germline gives CDR1 ENHRY, CDR2 SYGVKD. This CDR3 has 12 amino acids.

This clonotype came up a few times. The chain links TRBV3-1 to TRBJ1-6, with TRBD1 matching 10 bases. CDR3 length: 14 residues. J gave up 9 bases and V 8 bases, and 7 bases lay outside the gene matches. Germline V gene lookup returns CDR1 LGHDT and CDR2 YNNKEL (reference sequence). CDR3 sequence reads: CASDPTGGGSPLHF. In DNA, the CDR3 is TGTGCCAGCGACCCGACAGGGGGCGGTTCACCCCTCCACTTT.

In its sample, this clonotype was seen many times. This CDR3 reads CASSLQPNQETQYF. The CDR3, as DNA: TGTGCCAGCAGTTTACAACCGAACCAAGAGACCCAGTACTTC. This rearrangement joins TRBV12-3 or TRBV12-4 to TRBJ2-5, with D uncertain. The CDR3 covers 14 residues. The V gene lost 2 bases and the J gene lost 0 bases, with 7 bases spanning the gap.

This clonotype was detected only a few times. The chain links TRBV6-1 to TRBJ1-1, with D unclear. V was cut by 7 bases and J by 3 bases, with 9 bases left in between. The V gene's germline CDR1 is MNHNS and CDR2 SASEGT. This CDR3 contains 12 residues. CDR3 nucleotides: TGTGCCAGCATCTACGGCTACACTGAAGCTTTCTTT. Amino acids: CASIYGYTEAFF.

This clonotype has a handful of counts. This chain joins TRBV9 and TRBJ2-7; the match to TRBD1 covers 8 bases. Looked up from germline, CDR1 is SGDLS and CDR2 is YYNGEE. This CDR3 contains 13 residues. The V and J ends lost 4 bases and 9 bases, in that order; junction bases with no gene match: 9. The CDR3: CASSITSGTGQYF. Here the CDR3 DNA reads TGTGCCAGCAGCATCACATCAGGGACAGGGCAGTACTTC.

The V and J genes are TRBV6-2 or TRBV6-3 and TRBJ2-7; D is unclear. Germline V CDR1 and CDR2: MNHEY, SVGEGT. The CDR3 contains 12 residues. The germline V and J ends were trimmed by 7 bases and 3 bases, with 10 bases remaining between them. The CDR3, as DNA: TGTGCCAGCATGGACCTTCACTACGAGCAGTACTTC. Protein: CASMDLHYEQYF.

This clonotype turned up a few times. The gene calls are TRBV20-1 and TRBJ2-1; D not certain. Germline V lookup: CDR1 DFQATT, CDR2 SNEGSKA (reference sequence). The CDR3 is made up of 14 amino acids. V was shortened by 5 bases and J by 7 bases, with 18 bases between the two germline ends. In DNA form, the CDR3 reads TGCAGTGCTGCCGTAGCTGCCACTTCTAATGAGCAGTTCTTC. Translation: CSAAVAATSNEQFF.

This clonotype was seen a few times. The rearrangement links TRBV9 to TRBJ2-7; D perhaps matches TRBD1 (6 bases). CDR1 and CDR2 (germline): SGDLS, YYNGEE. The CDR3 runs 13 residues. The V and J ends lost 7 bases and 4 bases respectively, with 15 bases between them. In nucleotides, the CDR3 is TGTGCCAGCGGACCCGGGACACTTTACGAGCAGTACTTC. Its translation is CASGPGTLYEQYF.

The V gene is TRBV12-3 or TRBV12-4, the J gene TRBJ1-1, with D maybe TRBD1 (5 bases). The CDR3 covers 13 residues. The V gene lost 6 bases and the J gene lost 7 bases, with 15 bases spanning the gap. The CDR3 DNA reads as TGTGCCAGCAGCCGGTCGTCAGGGCGTGAAGCTTTCTTT. It translates to CASSRSSGREAFF.

The chain combines TRBV6-1 with TRBJ2-3; possibly TRBD2 for D (6 bases). The CDR3 totals 17 residues. Germline CDR1 MNHNS, CDR2 SASEGT. Trimming pared 6 bases from V and 1 base from J, leaving 20 bases between. CDR3 in DNA: TGTGCCAGCAGAGCGGACCCCTCGCGGGATGGCACAGATACGCAGTATTTT. It codes for CASRADPSRDGTDTQYF.

This chain links TRBV10-3 with TRBJ2-7, with a weak D call TRBD2 (6 bases). V lost 6 bases to trimming and J lost 0 bases, with 9 bases between them. CDR1 is ENHRY and CDR2 is SYGVKD in the germline V gene. CDR3 length: 13 amino acids. CDR3 in amino acids: CAISGGTSYEQYF. In nucleotides, the CDR3 is TGTGCCATCAGCGGCGGGACCTCCTACGAGCAGTACTTC.

In this sample, this clonotype turned up a few times. The chain has TRBV15 and TRBJ2-2; 7 bases are shared with TRBD2. V was pared by 6 bases and J by 1 base, with 2 bases of the junction left unmatched. Looked up from germline, CDR1 is LNHNV and CDR2 is YYDKDF (reference sequence). The CDR3 spans 14 residues. The CDR3 DNA follows: TGTGCCACCAGTCTAGCGGAGAACACCGGGGAGCTGTTTTTT. This codes for CATSLAENTGELFF. Full variable domain (outside the CDR3, taken from reference TRBV15 and TRBJ2-2): DAMVIQNPRYQVTQFGKPVTLSCSQTLNHNVMYWYQQKSSQAPKLLFHYYDKDFNNEADTPDNFQSRRPNTSFCFLDIRSPGLGDTAMYLCATSLAENTGELFFGEGSRLTVL.

This clonotype was found a few times. The chain has TRBV7-9 and TRBJ1-4; D is unresolved. CDR3 length: 13 residues. Germline CDR1 reads SEHNR; CDR2 reads FQNEAQ (reference sequence). Trimming took off 7 bases at V and 8 bases at J, with 14 bases between the two ends. CDR3 region: CASTHQVGEKLFF. The CDR3 nucleotides are TGTGCCAGCACCCATCAGGTTGGGGAAAAACTGTTTTTT.